These T cell receptor beta chains were read from a single sample in a study of blood T cell repertoires in COVID-19. Clones were sequenced by immunoSEQ multiplex PCR, and TCRdb holds only the in-frame ones, with some missing. Of 110,000 or so clones detected, roughly four fifths appear once; the ten largest clones hold 2% to 3%. The sample taken for sequencing was peripheral blood. The receptor source for this set is a man aged 45-65 years with acute or convalescent COVID-19. CDR3s include the opening cysteine and the closing phenylalanine or tryptophan. A D gene is named only where the DNA matches it firmly. Size tells how often a clone was seen (once, few, many) or the class of an expanded clone, and some rows leave it out.

TRBD2	.	TRBJ2-2	TRBV11-2	CASSVNGRSTGELFF	TGTGCCAGCAGCGTAAACGGGAGGAGCACCGGGGAGCTGTTTTTT
TRBD2	.	TRBJ2-1	TRBV9	CASSESLKLTSGRAAYNEQFF	TGTGCCAGCAGCGAAAGCCTCAAACTTACCAGCGGGAGGGCGGCCTACAATGAGCAGTTCTTC
.	.	TRBJ1-1	TRBV3-1/TRBV3-2	CASSQYGAGVEAFF	TGTGCCAGCAGCCAGTACGGGGCAGGGGTCGAAGCTTTCTTT
.	.	TRBJ2-5	TRBV28	CASSRQVQETQYF	TGTGCCAGCAGTCGACAGGTCCAAGAGACCCAGTACTTC
.	.	TRBJ2-7	TRBV7-2	CASSLGIGTWSSYEQYF	TGTGCCAGCAGCTTAGGAATAGGGACTTGGAGCTCCTACGAGCAGTACTTC
.	.	TRBJ1-1	TRBV15	CATSRDRDTEAFF	TGTGCCACCAGCAGAGATCGGGACACTGAAGCTTTCTTT
.	.	TRBJ2-7	TRBV9	CASSMGGVSYEQYF	TGTGCCAGCAGCATGGGCGGGGTCTCCTACGAGCAGTACTTC
.	.	TRBJ1-5	TRBV15	CATSRSGTAGGNQPQHF	TGTGCCACCAGCAGATCGGGGACTGCCGGGGGGAATCAGCCCCAGCATTTT
TRBD2	.	TRBJ2-2	TRBV7-3	CASSSSGRVRTGELFF	TGTGCCAGCAGCTCTAGCGGGAGGGTGCGCACCGGGGAGCTGTTTTTT
.	.	TRBJ1-5	TRBV7-2	CASSLRVNNQPQHF	TGTGCCAGCAGCCTCAGGGTTAACAATCAGCCCCAGCATTTT
.	.	TRBJ1-2	TRBV27	CASSPSWAMGPLYGYTF	TGTGCCAGCAGTCCCTCTTGGGCGATGGGTCCATTGTATGGCTACACCTTC
.	.	TRBJ2-5	TRBV20-1	CSASPKQGSSQETQYF	TGCAGTGCCAGTCCTAAACAGGGTAGTTCGCAAGAGACCCAGTACTTC
.	.	TRBJ1-1	TRBV6-4	CASSVRANTEAFF	TGTGCCAGCAGTGTGCGGGCGAACACTGAAGCTTTCTTT
.	.	TRBJ2-7	TRBV21-1	CASSAGTGADEQYF	TGTGCCAGCAGCGCGGGGACAGGGGCTGACGAGCAGTACTTC
TRBD2	.	TRBJ2-1	TRBV28	CASSPRTRRSYNEQFF	TGTGCCAGCAGTCCACGGACTAGGCGGTCCTACAATGAGCAGTTCTTC
TRBD2	.	TRBJ2-7	TRBV4-1	CASSQDAGAGGYEQYF	TGCGCCAGCAGCCAAGATGCCGGAGCGGGAGGGTACGAGCAGTACTTC
.	.	TRBJ1-3	TRBV10-2	CASSEGWGRHGLF	TGCGCCAGCAGTGAGGGTTGGGGCCGGCATGGTTTATTT
TRBD2	once	TRBJ2-3	TRBV12-5	CASGLVLAGVSTDTQYF	TGTGCTAGTGGTTTGGTTCTAGCGGGAGTGTCCACAGATACGCAGTATTTT
.	.	TRBJ1-4	TRBV25-1	CASSEGAGKLFF	TGTGCCAGCAGTGAAGGGGCAGGGAAACTGTTTTTT
TRBD2	.	TRBJ2-7	TRBV5-1	CASSQGLDPGEQYF	TGCGCCAGCAGCCAGGGACTAGATCCTGGAGAGCAGTACTTC
TRBD1	.	TRBJ2-3	TRBV9	CASSVGGQRFTDTQYF	TGTGCCAGCAGCGTAGGGGGACAGAGATTCACAGATACGCAGTATTTT
.	few	TRBJ1-2	TRBV20-1	CSASQAGRGYTF	TGCAGTGCTAGTCAGGCAGGAAGGGGCTACACCTTC
.	.	TRBJ1-3	TRBV6-5	CASSAQASGNTIYF	TGTGCCAGCAGCGCACAGGCCTCTGGAAACACCATATATTTT
TRBD2	.	TRBJ2-3	TRBV7-3	CASSLTAGGLRSTDTQYF	TGTGCCAGCAGCTTAACTGCGGGGGGGCTCCGTAGCACAGATACGCAGTATTTT
TRBD1	.	TRBJ1-2	TRBV4-1	CASSQQQGALANYGYTF	TGCGCCAGCAGCCAACAGCAGGGGGCCCTAGCTAACTATGGCTACACCTTC
.	few	TRBJ2-3	TRBV7-3	CASSLGLSTDTQYF	TGTGCCAGCAGCCTCGGACTAAGCACAGATACGCAGTATTTT
.	.	TRBJ2-7	TRBV7-2	CASRPRPEGYEQYF	TGTGCCAGCAGACCGCGTCCGGAGGGCTACGAGCAGTACTTC
.	few	TRBJ1-4	TRBV5-1	CASSLGGANEKLFF	TGCGCCAGCAGCTTGGGGGGCGCTAATGAAAAACTGTTTTTT
.	.	TRBJ2-3	TRBV24-1	CATSDSKGTFDSTDTQYF	TGTGCCACCAGCGACTCCAAAGGGACTTTCGATAGCACAGATACGCAGTATTTT
.	.	TRBJ1-4	TRBV5-1	CASSLGTAFNEKLFF	TGCGCCAGCAGCTTGGGTACAGCTTTTAATGAAAAACTGTTTTTT
.	.	TRBJ2-7	TRBV28	CASFTQGTYEQYF	TGTGCCAGTTTCACACAGGGTACCTACGAGCAGTACTTC
.	once	TRBJ2-3	TRBV15	CATSKGQSTDTQYF	TGTGCCACCAGCAAAGGACAGAGCACAGATACGCAGTATTTT
TRBD2	.	TRBJ2-1	TRBV6-1	CASSEDGGGAFNEQFF	TGTGCCAGCAGTGAAGACGGCGGGGGGGCTTTCAATGAGCAGTTCTTC
TRBD1	.	TRBJ1-6	TRBV5-1	CASKDRDNSPLHF	TGCGCCAGCAAGGACAGGGATAATTCACCCCTCCACTTT
.	.	TRBJ2-2	TRBV25-1	CASSESGDTGELFF	TGTGCCAGCAGTGAATCAGGGGACACCGGGGAGCTGTTTTTT
.	few	TRBJ1-5	TRBV14	CASSQDRGTGNQPQHF	TGTGCCAGCAGCCAAGATAGGGGCACAGGGAATCAGCCCCAGCATTTT
.	.	TRBJ1-6	TRBV6-6	CASSYSIYRSPLHF	TGTGCCAGCAGTTACTCGATCTATCGGTCACCCCTCCACTTT
.	.	TRBJ2-6	TRBV9	CASSPSSGANVLTF	TGTGCCAGCAGCCCCAGCTCTGGGGCCAACGTCCTGACTTTC
.	.	TRBJ2-5	TRBV24-1	CATSDHLTGPNHQETQYF	TGTGCCACCAGTGATCACTTGACAGGACCCAATCACCAAGAGACCCAGTACTTC
.	few	TRBJ1-2	TRBV19	CASSWLVVDRRYKGYTF	TGTGCCAGTAGTTGGTTGGTCGTCGACAGGCGGTATAAGGGCTACACCTTC
TRBD2	few	TRBJ2-1	TRBV11-2	CASSILTSGNEQFF	TGTGCCAGCAGCATACTGACTAGCGGCAATGAGCAGTTCTTC
.	.	TRBJ1-1	TRBV6-5	CASSYSRSGSTEAFF	TGTGCCAGCAGTTACTCGAGGTCAGGGTCCACTGAAGCTTTCTTT
.	.	TRBJ1-1	TRBV6-5	CASSYSSRGDGEAFF	TGTGCCAGCAGTTACTCGAGTCGGGGTGACGGTGAAGCTTTCTTT
TRBD2	.	TRBJ2-2	TRBV27	CASRLVGLDPTGELFF	TGTGCCAGCAGATTGGTTGGACTAGACCCGACCGGGGAGCTGTTTTTT
.	.	TRBJ1-1	TRBV28	CASSLQGQGNTEAFF	TGTGCCAGCAGTTTACAGGGCCAGGGTAACACTGAAGCTTTCTTT
.	.	TRBJ1-1	TRBV5-1	CASSLGTMGNTEAFF	TGCGCCAGCAGCTTGGGCACAATGGGCAACACTGAAGCTTTCTTT
.	.	TRBJ2-3	TRBV11-3	CASSLSGSGTDTQYF	TGTGCCAGCAGCTTATCAGGGTCAGGCACAGATACGCAGTATTTT
.	.	TRBJ1-2	TRBV27	CASKPTEYYGYTF	TGTGCCAGCAAACCGACAGAATACTATGGCTACACCTTC
TRBD1	.	TRBJ1-2	TRBV19	CASTPQGGYYGYTF	TGTGCCAGTACCCCCCAAGGGGGCTACTATGGCTACACCTTC
.	few	TRBJ1-5	TRBV28	CASSLKVVRNQPQHF	TGTGCCAGCAGTTTAAAAGTGGTGAGGAATCAGCCCCAGCATTTT
TRBD2	few	TRBJ2-1	TRBV2	CASSASSGSYNEQFF	TGTGCCAGCAGTGCGTCTAGCGGGAGTTACAATGAGCAGTTCTTC
.	few	TRBJ1-5	TRBV10-2	CASKGVNQPQHF	TGCGCCAGCAAGGGGGTAAATCAGCCCCAGCATTTT
.	.	TRBJ1-6	TRBV6-5	CASSYEDVNSPLHF	TGTGCCAGCAGTTACGAGGATGTTAATTCACCCCTCCACTTT
.	once	TRBJ1-1	TRBV27	CASSLNTGFTEAFF	TGTGCCAGCAGTTTGAATACAGGGTTCACTGAAGCTTTCTTT
.	.	TRBJ1-1	TRBV27	CASSPLQGRSTEAFF	TGTGCCAGCAGCCCCTTACAGGGCCGGAGCACTGAAGCTTTCTTT
.	once	TRBJ1-6	TRBV3-1/TRBV3-2	CASSQPRGPLHF	TGTGCCAGCAGCCAACCTCGGGGGCCCCTCCACTTT
TRBD1	.	TRBJ1-1	TRBV10-1	CASSVDRGGNEAFF	TGCGCCAGCAGTGTCGACAGGGGGGGGAATGAAGCTTTCTTT
.	.	TRBJ1-5	TRBV28	CASSNRGNNQPQHF	TGTGCCAGCAGTAACCGGGGGAACAATCAGCCCCAGCATTTT
TRBD2	.	TRBJ2-3	TRBV27	CASTSPGGTQYF	TGTGCCAGCACCTCCCCGGGAGGTACGCAGTATTTT
.	.	TRBJ1-6	TRBV4-1	CASSHGGSYNSPLHF	TGCGCCAGCAGCCACGGCGGGTCCTATAATTCACCCCTCCACTTT